This T cell receptor (beta chain) was profiled in a study of blood T cells in healthy people across ages. Germline values: CDR1 SGDLS, CDR2 YYNGEE. The CDR3 extends over 14 amino acids. Trimming shortened V by 2 bases and J by 2 bases, and 9 bases separated the two germline ends. Next came a second PCR, run for roughly 6 to 11 cycles, which used a sample-barcoded 5' primer along with a J-beta primer mix. One entry per CDR3 protein, called by TCRdb with MiXCR from the 5' RACE reads. Of about 730,000 distinct CDR3 sequences in the sample, roughly 41% were seen once. Source material: blood. The receptor was derived from a woman aged 55 to 70 in good health. The genes are TRBV9 and TRBJ2-3; TRBD2 is a possible D gene (6 bases). The CDR3 is CASSVSGVTDTQYF. The CDR3 DNA follows: TGTGCCAGCAGCGTTTCGGGGGTCACAGATACGCAGTATTTT.